This T cell receptor beta chain originates from a study of T cell changes during pregnancy in multiple sclerosis. The protocol was immunoSEQ multiplex PCR, while the TCRdb copy is restricted to in-frame clones and leaves out a portion. This table has more than 60,000 clones, just over 90% appearing once. Trimming cost V 4 bases and J 0 bases, with 12 bases left between them. CDR1 is LNHDA and CDR2 is SQIVND in the germline V gene (reference sequence). The CDR3 totals 16 residues. The rearrangement joins TRBV19 to TRBJ2-2, with D tentatively TRBD2 (6 bases). The sequence came from a female donor with multiple sclerosis, enrolled in a pregnancy study. This material consisted of peripheral blood, taken in the second trimester of pregnancy. The CDR3 loop reads CASSNHRTTNTGELFF. DNA for the CDR3: TGTGCCAGTAGTAACCACAGGACTACGAACACCGGGGAGCTGTTTTTT.